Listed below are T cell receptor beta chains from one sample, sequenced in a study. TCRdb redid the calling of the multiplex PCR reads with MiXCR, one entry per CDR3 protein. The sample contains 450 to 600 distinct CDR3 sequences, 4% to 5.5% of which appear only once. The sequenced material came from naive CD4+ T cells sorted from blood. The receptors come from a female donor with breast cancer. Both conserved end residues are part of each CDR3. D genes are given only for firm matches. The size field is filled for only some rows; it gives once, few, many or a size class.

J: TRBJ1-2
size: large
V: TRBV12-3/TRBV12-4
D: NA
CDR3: CASSSLSGVSGYTF
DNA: TGTGCCAGCAGTTCCCTCTCAGGGGTTTCGGGCTACACCTTC

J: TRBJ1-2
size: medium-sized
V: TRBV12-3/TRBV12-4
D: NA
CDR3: CASSFSNYGYTF
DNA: TGTGCCAGCAGTTTCTCCAACTATGGCTACACCTTC

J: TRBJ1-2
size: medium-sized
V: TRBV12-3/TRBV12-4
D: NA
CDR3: CASSAENYGYTF
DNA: TGTGCCAGCAGTGCCGAGAACTATGGCTACACCTTC

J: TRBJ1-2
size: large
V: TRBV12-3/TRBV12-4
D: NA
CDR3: CASSLGFGYTF
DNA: TGTGCCAGCAGTTTAGGGTTTGGCTACACCTTC

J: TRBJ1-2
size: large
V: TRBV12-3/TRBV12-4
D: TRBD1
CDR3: CASSRDRENYGYTF
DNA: TGTGCCAGCAGCCGGGACAGAGAGAACTATGGCTACACCTTC

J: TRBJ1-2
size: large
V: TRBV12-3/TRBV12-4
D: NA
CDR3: CASSPLRNYGYTF
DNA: TGTGCCAGCAGTCCCTTAAGAAACTATGGCTACACCTTC

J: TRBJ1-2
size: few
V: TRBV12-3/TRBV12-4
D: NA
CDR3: CASSKDPVRGYTF
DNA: TGCGCCAGCAGTAAAGACCCCGTACGGGGCTACACCTTC

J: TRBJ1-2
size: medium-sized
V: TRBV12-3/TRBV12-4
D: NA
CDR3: CASSTGSGAGGYTF
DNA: TGTGCCAGCAGCACGGGCTCAGGGGCGGGTGGCTACACCTTC

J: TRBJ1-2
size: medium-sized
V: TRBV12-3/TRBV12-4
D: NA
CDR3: CASSSTQIYGYTF
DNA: TGTGCCAGCAGCTCCACTCAGATCTATGGCTACACCTTC

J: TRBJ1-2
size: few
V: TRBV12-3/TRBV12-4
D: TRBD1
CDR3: CASSRTGYGYTF
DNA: TGTGCCAGCAGTCGGACAGGCTATGGCTACACCTTC

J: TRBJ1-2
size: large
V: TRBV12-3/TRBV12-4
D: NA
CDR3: CASSWDLLGGYTF
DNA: TGTGCCAGCAGCTGGGACCTCCTGGGAGGCTACACCTTC

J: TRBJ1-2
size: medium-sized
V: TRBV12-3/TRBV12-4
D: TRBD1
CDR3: CASRRTGPNYGYTF
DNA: TGTGCCAGCAGGAGGACAGGGCCTAACTATGGCTACACCTTC

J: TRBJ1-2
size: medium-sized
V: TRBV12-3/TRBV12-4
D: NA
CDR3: CASSLESTGYTF
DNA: TGTGCCAGCAGTTTAGAGAGTACTGGCTACACCTTC

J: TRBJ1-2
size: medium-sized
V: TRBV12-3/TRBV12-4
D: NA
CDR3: CASSRDNFYGYTF
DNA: TGTGCCAGCAGTCGCGACAACTTCTATGGCTACACCTTC

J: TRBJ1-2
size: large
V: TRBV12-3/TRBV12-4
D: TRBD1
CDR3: CASRTGQVLGYTF
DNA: TGTGCCAGCAGGACCGGACAGGTTCTTGGCTACACCTTC

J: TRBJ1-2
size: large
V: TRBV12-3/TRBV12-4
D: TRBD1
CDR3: CASSTRTGHGYTF
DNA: TGTGCCAGCAGCACTCGGACAGGGCATGGCTACACCTTC

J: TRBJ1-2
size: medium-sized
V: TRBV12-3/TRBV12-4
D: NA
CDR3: CASSLGLNNYGYTF
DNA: TGTGCCAGCAGTTTAGGTTTAAATAACTATGGCTACACCTTC

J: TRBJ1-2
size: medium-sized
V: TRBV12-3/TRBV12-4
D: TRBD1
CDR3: CASSLGQAFYGYTF
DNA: TGTGCCAGCAGTTTGGGACAGGCATTCTATGGCTACACCTTC

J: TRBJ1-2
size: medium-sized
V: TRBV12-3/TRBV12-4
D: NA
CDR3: CASIQMAGNYGYTF
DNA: TGTGCCAGCATCCAGATGGCAGGGAACTATGGCTACACCTTC

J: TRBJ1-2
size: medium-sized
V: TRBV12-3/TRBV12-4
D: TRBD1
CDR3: CASSLTTGIYGYTF
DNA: TGTGCCAGCAGTTTAACGACAGGGATCTATGGCTACACCTTC

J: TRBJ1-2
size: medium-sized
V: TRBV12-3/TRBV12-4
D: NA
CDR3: CASSLANRAGYGYTF
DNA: TGTGCCAGCAGTTTAGCGAACAGGGCCGGTTATGGCTACACCTTC

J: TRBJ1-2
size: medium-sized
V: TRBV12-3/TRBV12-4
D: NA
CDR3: CASSFGDLDNYGYTF
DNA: TGTGCCAGCAGTTTCGGCGATTTGGATAACTATGGCTACACCTTC

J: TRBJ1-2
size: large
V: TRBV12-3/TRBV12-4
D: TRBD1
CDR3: CASSLDRLFGYTF
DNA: TGTGCCAGCAGCCTGGACAGGTTGTTTGGCTACACCTTC

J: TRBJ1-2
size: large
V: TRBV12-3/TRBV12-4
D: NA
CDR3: CASSLGPDYGYTF
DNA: TGTGCCAGCAGTTTAGGACCAGACTATGGCTACACCTTC

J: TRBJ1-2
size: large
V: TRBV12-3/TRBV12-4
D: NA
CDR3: CASSSLDYGYTF
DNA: TGTGCCAGCAGTTCTTTGGATTATGGCTACACCTTC

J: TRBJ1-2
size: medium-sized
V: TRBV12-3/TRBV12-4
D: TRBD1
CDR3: CASSLEFGTETF
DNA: TGTGCCAGCAGTTTAGAATTTGGGACAGAAACCTTC

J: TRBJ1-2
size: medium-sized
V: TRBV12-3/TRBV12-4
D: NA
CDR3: CASSRRIKADNYGYTF
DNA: TGTGCCAGCAGCCGACGCATTAAGGCGGACAACTATGGCTACACCTTC

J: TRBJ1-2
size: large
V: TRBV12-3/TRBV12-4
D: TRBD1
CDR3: CASSGTGGRSYTF
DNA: TGTGCCAGCAGTGGGACAGGCGGCAGGAGCTACACCTTC

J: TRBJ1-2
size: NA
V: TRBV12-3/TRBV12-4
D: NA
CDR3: CASTTSGRYSYTF
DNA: TGTGCCAGCACCACCTCCGGGAGGTATAGCTACACCTTC

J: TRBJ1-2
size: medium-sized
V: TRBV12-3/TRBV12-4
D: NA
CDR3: CASSLGQADGYTF
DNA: TGTGCCAGCAGTTTAGGGCAGGCGGATGGCTACACCTTC

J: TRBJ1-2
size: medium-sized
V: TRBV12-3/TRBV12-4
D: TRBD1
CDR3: CASSLDRYYGYTF
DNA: TGTGCCAGCAGTTTGGACAGGTATTATGGCTACACCTTC

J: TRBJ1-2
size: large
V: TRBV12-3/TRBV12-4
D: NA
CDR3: CASSPDRHNYGYTF
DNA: TGTGCCAGCAGTCCTGACAGGCATAACTATGGCTACACCTTC

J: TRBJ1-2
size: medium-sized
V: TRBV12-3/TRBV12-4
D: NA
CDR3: CASGLANYGYTF
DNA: TGTGCCAGCGGTCTAGCTAACTATGGCTACACCTTC

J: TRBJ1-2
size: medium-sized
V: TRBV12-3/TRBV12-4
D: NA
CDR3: CASSLRSCGYTF
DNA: TGTGCCAGCAGTTTAAGGAGCTGTGGCTACACCTTC

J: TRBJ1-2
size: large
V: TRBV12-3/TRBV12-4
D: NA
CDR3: CASTRTSYGYTF
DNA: TGTGCCAGCACCCGGACCTCCTATGGCTACACCTTC

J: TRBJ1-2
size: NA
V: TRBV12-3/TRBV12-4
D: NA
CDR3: CASSSSGNYGYTF
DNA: TGTGCCAGCAGTTCATCAGGAAACTATGGCTACACCTTC

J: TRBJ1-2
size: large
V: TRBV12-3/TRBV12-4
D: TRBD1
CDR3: CASSPKGQGLFYGYTF
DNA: TGTGCCAGCAGCCCGAAGGGACAGGGCCTTTTCTATGGCTACACCTTC

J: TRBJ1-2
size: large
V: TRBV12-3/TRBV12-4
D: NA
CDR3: CASSRTTIRNYGYTF
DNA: TGTGCCAGCAGTAGGACAACGATAAGGAACTATGGCTACACCTTC

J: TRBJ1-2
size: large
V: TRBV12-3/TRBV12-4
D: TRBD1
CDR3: CASSSGQGNNYGYTF
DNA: TGTGCCAGCAGTTCTGGACAGGGCAATAACTATGGCTACACCTTC

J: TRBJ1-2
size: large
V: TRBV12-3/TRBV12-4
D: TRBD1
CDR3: CASSLGTGSEGYTF
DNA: TGTGCCAGCAGCCTCGGGACAGGGAGCGAAGGCTACACCTTC

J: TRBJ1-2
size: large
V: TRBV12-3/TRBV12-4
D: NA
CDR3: CASSSRYGYTF
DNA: TGTGCCAGCAGTTCGCGCTATGGCTACACCTTC

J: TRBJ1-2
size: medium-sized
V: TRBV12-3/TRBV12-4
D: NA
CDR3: CASSLATLDYGYTF
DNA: TGTGCCAGCAGTTTAGCAACACTAGACTATGGCTACACCTTC

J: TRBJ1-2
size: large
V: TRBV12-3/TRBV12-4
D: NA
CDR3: CASSGQNYGYTF
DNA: TGTGCCAGCAGTGGACAGAACTATGGCTACACCTTC

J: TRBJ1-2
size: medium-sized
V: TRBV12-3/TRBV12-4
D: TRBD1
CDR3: CASSLVPGGQGYGYTF
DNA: TGTGCCAGCAGTTTGGTTCCCGGAGGACAGGGCTATGGCTACACCTTC

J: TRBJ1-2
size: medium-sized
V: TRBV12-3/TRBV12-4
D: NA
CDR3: CASSLRRGYGYTF
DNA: TGTGCCAGCAGTCTTCGCCGTGGCTATGGCTACACCTTC

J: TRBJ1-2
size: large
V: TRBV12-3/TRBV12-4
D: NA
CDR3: CASTLRDDITF
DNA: TGTGCCAGCACCTTAAGAGACGACATCACCTTC

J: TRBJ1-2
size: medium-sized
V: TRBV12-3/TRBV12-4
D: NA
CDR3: CASTFRGGAEGYTF
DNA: TGTGCCAGCACCTTCCGGGGAGGGGCGGAAGGCTACACCTTC

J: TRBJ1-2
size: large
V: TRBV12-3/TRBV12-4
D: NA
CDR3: CASSPLSANYGYTF
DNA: TGTGCCAGCAGTCCTCTCTCAGCTAACTATGGCTACACCTTC

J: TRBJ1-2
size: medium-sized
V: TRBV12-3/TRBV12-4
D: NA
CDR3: CASTRDDYGYTF
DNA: TGTGCCAGCACCAGGGATGACTATGGCTACACCTTC

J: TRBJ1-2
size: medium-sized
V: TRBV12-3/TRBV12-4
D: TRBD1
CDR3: CASALSRLRDRVYGYTF
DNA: TGTGCCAGCGCATTAAGTCGGTTGAGGGACAGGGTCTATGGCTACACCTTC

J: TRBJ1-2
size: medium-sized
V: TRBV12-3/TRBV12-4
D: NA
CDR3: CASSLIVTEYGYTF
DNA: TGTGCCAGCAGTTTAATCGTGACTGAATATGGCTACACCTTC

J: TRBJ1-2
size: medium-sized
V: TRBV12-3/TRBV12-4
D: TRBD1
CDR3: CASSTGTANYGYTF
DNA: TGTGCCAGCAGCACAGGGACAGCTAACTATGGCTACACCTTC